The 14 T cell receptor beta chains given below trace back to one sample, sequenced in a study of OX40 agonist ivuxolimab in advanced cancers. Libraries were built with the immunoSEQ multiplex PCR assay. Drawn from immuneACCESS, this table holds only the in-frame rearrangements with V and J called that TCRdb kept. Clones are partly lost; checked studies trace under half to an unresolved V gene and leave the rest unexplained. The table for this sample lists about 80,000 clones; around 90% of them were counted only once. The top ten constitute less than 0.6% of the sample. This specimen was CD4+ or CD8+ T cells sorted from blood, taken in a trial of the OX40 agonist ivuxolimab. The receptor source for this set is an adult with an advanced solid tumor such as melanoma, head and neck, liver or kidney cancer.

For the CDR3, the DNA is TGTGCCAGCTCACCGGAACAGTTCAGCTCCTACGAGCAGTACTTC. Translation gives CASSPEQFSSYEQYF. The chain employs TRBV18 and TRBJ2-7; D remains unclear. The CDR3 runs to 15 residues. The V gene's germline CDR1 is KGHSH and CDR2 LQKENI. V lost 3 bases and J 0 bases, leaving 12 bases between the germline ends.

The chain's CDR3 is CAISESGGYGNTIYF. In nucleotides, the CDR3 is TGTGCCATCAGTGAGTCTGGAGGTTATGGAAACACCATATATTTT. The chain is built from TRBV10-3 and TRBJ1-3, with D hard to call. V gave up 0 bases and J gave up 3 bases, with 9 bases separating them. The germline V gene encodes CDR1 ENHRY and CDR2 SYGVKD. The CDR3 totals 15 residues.

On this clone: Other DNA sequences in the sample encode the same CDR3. CDR3 region: CASSRTGGAGNQPQHF. For the CDR3, the DNA is TGTGCCAGCTCAAGGACAGGGGGCGCCGGCAATCAGCCCCAGCATTTT. The genes are TRBV18 and TRBJ1-5, with 11 bases fitting TRBD1. Germline V gene lookup returns CDR1 KGHSH and CDR2 LQKENI. J was trimmed by 2 bases and V by 5 bases; bases with no gene match: 5. The CDR3 has 16 amino acids.

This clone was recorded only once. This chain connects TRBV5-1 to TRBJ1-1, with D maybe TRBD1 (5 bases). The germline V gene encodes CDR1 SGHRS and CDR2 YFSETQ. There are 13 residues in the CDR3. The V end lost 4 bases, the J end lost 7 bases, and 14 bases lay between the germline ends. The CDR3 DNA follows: TGCGCCAGCAGCCCCGACCCCGGGGGTGAAGCTTTCTTT. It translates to CASSPDPGGEAFF.

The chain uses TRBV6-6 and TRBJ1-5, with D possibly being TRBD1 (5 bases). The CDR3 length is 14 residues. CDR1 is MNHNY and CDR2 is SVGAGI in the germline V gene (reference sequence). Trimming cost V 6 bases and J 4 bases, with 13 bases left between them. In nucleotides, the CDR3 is TGTGCCAGCAGCCCTGGGGGGGGAAATCAGCCCCAGCATTTT. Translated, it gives CASSPGGGNQPQHF.

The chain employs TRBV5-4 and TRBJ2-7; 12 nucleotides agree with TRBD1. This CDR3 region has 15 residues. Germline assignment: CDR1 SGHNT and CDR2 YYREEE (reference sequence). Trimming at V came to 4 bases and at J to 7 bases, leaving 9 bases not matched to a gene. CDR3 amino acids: CASSGPGQGAREQYF. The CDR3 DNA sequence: TGTGCCAGCAGCGGACCGGGACAGGGGGCGCGGGAGCAGTACTTC.

CDR3 residues: CASSSWTAVNTEAFF. For the CDR3, the DNA is TGTGCCAGCAGCTCTTGGACGGCTGTGAACACTGAAGCTTTCTTT. The gene calls are TRBV28 and TRBJ1-1; D gene ambiguous. Trimming removed 6 bases at V and 0 bases at J, with 14 bases between. The germline V gene has CDR1 MDHEN and CDR2 SYDVKM. This CDR3 is built from 15 residues.

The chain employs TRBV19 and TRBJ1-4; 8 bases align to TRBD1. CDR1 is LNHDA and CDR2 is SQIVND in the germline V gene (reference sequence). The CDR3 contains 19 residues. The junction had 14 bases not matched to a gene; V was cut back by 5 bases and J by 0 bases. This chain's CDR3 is CASSWEGQGIFATNEKLFF. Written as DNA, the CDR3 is TGTGCCAGTAGTTGGGAAGGACAGGGCATCTTTGCAACTAATGAAAAACTGTTTTTT.

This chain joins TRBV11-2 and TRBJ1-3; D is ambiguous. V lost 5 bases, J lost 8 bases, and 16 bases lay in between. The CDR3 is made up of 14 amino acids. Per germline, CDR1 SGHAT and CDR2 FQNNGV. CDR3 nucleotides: TGTGCCAGCAGCCCGCTCAACCCTGGGGACACCATATATTTT. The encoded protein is CASSPLNPGDTIYF.

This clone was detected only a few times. The CDR3 region is CASTHGYVETEAFF. The DNA of the CDR3 is TGTGCCAGCACCCACGGGTATGTAGAGACTGAAGCTTTCTTT. V and J are TRBV6-1 and TRBJ1-1; D gene ambiguous. The CDR3 contains 14 residues. V lost 7 bases, J lost 5 bases, and 17 bases lay in between. Per germline, CDR1 MNHNS and CDR2 SASEGT.

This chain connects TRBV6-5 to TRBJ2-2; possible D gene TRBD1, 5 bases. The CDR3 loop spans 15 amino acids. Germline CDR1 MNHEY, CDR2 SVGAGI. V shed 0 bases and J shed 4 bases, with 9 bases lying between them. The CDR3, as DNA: TGTGCCAGCAGTTACTCCAGGGTCGGCACCGGGGAGCTGTTTTTT. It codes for CASSYSRVGTGELFF.

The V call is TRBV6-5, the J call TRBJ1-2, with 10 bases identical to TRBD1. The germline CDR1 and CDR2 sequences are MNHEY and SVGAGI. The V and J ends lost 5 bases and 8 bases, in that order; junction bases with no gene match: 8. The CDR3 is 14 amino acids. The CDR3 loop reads CASSATTGGGGYTF. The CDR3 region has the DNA TGTGCCAGCAGTGCGACGACAGGGGGCGGCGGCTACACCTTC.

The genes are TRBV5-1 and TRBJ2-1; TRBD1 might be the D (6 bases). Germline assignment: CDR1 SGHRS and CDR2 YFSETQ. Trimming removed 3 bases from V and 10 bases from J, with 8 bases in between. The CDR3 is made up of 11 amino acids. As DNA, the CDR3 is TGCGCCAGCAGCTCACAGGGCGAGCAGTTCTTC. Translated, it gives CASSSQGEQFF.

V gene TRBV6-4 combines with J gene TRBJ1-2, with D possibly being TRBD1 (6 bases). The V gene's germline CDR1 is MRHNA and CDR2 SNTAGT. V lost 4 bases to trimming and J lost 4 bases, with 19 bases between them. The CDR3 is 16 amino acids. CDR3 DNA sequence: TGTGCCAGCAGTGGATACTTACAGGGTCGCGGCTATGGCTACACCTTC. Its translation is CASSGYLQGRGYGYTF.